This TCR beta chain was documented in a study of naive and memory T cell subsets. Study-level findings and limits: The RNA method is potentially sensitive to activation and differentiation changes.

CDR1 and CDR2 from the germline V gene are SGDLS and YYNGEE. V was pared by 0 bases and J by 7 bases, with 8 bases between. CDR3 length equals 13 residues. An oligonucleotide containing a UMI was ligated to the 3' end of TCR cDNA. Cells were not sorted; total RNA input targeted about 1 to 1000 ng. This clonotype was counted many times. Its antigen is still unknown. Ligated cDNA underwent four rounds of PCR with nested alpha and beta constant region primers and SP2. Alpha and beta constant region primers primed reverse transcription for blood and skin samples. One entry per CDR3 protein results from TCRdb running MiXCR on the UMI-ligation and nested PCR reads. The sample includes 25,000 to 30,000 distinct CDR3 sequences, around 5% of them seen just once.

Sequenced input: blood. The clonotype was recovered from an adult in good health. The chain uses TRBV9 and TRBJ2-1; D is perhaps TRBD1 or TRBD2 (5 bases each). Written as DNA, the CDR3 is TGTGCCAGCAGCGTAGACGGGGCAAATGAGCAGTTCTTC. The encoded protein is CASSVDGANEQFF.